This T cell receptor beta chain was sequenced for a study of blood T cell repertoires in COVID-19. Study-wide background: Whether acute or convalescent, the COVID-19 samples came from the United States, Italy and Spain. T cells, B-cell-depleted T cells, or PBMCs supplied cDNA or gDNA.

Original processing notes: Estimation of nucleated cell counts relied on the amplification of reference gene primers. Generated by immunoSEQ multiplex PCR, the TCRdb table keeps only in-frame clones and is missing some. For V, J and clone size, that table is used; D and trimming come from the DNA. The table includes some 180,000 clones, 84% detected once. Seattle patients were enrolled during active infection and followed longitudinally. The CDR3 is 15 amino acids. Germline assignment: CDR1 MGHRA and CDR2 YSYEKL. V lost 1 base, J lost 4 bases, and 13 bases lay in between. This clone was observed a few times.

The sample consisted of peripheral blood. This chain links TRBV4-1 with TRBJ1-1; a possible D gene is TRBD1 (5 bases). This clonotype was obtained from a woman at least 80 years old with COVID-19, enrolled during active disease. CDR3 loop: CASSQVLGGGTEAFF. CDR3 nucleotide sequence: TGCGCCAGCAGCCAAGTTCTGGGGGGAGGCACTGAAGCTTTCTTT.